This passage covers 7 T cell receptor beta chains from one sample sequenced in a study of blood T cell repertoires in COVID-19. Profiled with immunoSEQ multiplex PCR; TCRdb holds only in-frame clones, not every one. Of under 250,000 clones listed, roughly 84% are singletons. Source material: peripheral blood. These TCRs come from a woman older than 75 with acute or convalescent COVID-19.

This clone appeared a single time. The chain uses TRBV9 and TRBJ2-2; the match to TRBD2 covers 8 bases. The trim removed 4 bases at V and 4 bases at J, leaving 12 bases unmatched. The CDR3 covers 17 residues. The germline V gene has CDR1 SGDLS and CDR2 YYNGEE. CDR3 nucleotide sequence: TGTGCCAGCAGCTCCCGGGTAGCGGGGCGATCCACCGGGGAGCTGTTTTTT. Translating gives CASSSRVAGRSTGELFF. Filled out from reference TRBV9 and TRBJ2-2, the complete variable domain reads DSGVTQTPKHLITATGQRVTLRCSPRSGDLSVYWYQQSLDQGLQFLIQYYNGEERAKGNILERFSAQQFPDLHSELNLSSLELGDSALYFCASSSRVAGRSTGELFFGEGSRLTVL.

This clone showed up just a few times. The chain couples TRBV12-3 or TRBV12-4 to TRBJ1-1; 7 bases fit TRBD1. This CDR3 contains 13 residues. J was trimmed by 7 bases and V by 1 base; bases with no gene match: 3. CDR3 protein: CASSLGQGGEAFF. The CDR3 DNA reads as TGTGCCAGCAGTTTAGGGCAGGGGGGTGAAGCTTTCTTT.

The chain recombines TRBV19 with TRBJ2-1, with 12 bases that match TRBD2. Germline trimming cut 4 bases from V and 7 bases from J; bases unmatched to any gene: 8. Germline values: CDR1 LNHDA, CDR2 SQIVND (reference sequence). This CDR3 has 16 residues. The CDR3 loop reads CASSTQASGGGNEQFF. In DNA, the CDR3 is TGTGCCAGTAGTACCCAAGCTAGCGGGGGGGGTAATGAGCAGTTCTTC.

The rearrangement links TRBV2 to TRBJ1-1; D might be TRBD1 (6 bases). V was cut by 5 bases and J by 0 bases, with 10 bases left in between. CDR3 length: 14 amino acids. Germline V gives CDR1 SNHLY, CDR2 FYNNEI. The CDR3 sequence: CASSQTGMNTEAFF. The CDR3 coding sequence is TGTGCCAGCAGTCAGACAGGAATGAACACTGAAGCTTTCTTT.

In its sample, this clone was seen a few times. The gene calls are TRBV7-2 and TRBJ1-5, with 7 bases lining up with TRBD1. Germline V gene lookup returns CDR1 SGHTA and CDR2 FQGNSA. With 3 bases clipped from V and 0 bases from J, the junction kept 2 bases outside the gene matches. CDR3 length: 15 amino acids. CDR3 amino acids: CASSLGQNSNQPQHF. The CDR3 bases are TGTGCCAGCAGCTTGGGACAGAATAGCAATCAGCCCCAGCATTTT.

The genes are TRBV2 and TRBJ1-6; TRBD1 aligns across 7 bases. The CDR3 contains 17 residues. The trim removed 4 bases at V and 0 bases at J, leaving 6 bases unmatched. Germline lookup yields CDR1 SNHLY and CDR2 FYNNEI. The CDR3 here is CASSVPQGSSYNSPLHF. DNA of the CDR3: TGTGCCAGCAGTGTCCCACAGGGGAGCTCCTATAATTCACCCCTCCACTTT.

The chain links TRBV5-6 to TRBJ2-1; the match to TRBD1 covers 8 bases. Trimming removed 4 bases from V and 2 bases from J; junction bases left unmatched: 2. The CDR3 loop spans 14 amino acids. Germline V gene sequence: CDR1 SGHDT, CDR2 YYEEEE. The CDR3 is CASSPGQAYNEQFF. The DNA for the CDR3 is TGTGCCAGCAGCCCGGGACAGGCCTACAATGAGCAGTTCTTC.